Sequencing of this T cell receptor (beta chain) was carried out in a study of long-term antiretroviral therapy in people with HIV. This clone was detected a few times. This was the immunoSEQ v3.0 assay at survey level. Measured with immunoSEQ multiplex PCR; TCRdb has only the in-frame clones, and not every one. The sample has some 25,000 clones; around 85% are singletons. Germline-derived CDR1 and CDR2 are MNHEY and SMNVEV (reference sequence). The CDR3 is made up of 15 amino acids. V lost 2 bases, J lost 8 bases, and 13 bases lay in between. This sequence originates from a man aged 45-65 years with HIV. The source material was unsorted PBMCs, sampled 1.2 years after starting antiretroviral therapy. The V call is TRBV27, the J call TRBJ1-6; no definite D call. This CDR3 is CASSLTPGLYSPLHF. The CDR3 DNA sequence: TGTGCCAGCAGTTTAACCCCAGGTTTATATTCACCCCTCCACTTT.